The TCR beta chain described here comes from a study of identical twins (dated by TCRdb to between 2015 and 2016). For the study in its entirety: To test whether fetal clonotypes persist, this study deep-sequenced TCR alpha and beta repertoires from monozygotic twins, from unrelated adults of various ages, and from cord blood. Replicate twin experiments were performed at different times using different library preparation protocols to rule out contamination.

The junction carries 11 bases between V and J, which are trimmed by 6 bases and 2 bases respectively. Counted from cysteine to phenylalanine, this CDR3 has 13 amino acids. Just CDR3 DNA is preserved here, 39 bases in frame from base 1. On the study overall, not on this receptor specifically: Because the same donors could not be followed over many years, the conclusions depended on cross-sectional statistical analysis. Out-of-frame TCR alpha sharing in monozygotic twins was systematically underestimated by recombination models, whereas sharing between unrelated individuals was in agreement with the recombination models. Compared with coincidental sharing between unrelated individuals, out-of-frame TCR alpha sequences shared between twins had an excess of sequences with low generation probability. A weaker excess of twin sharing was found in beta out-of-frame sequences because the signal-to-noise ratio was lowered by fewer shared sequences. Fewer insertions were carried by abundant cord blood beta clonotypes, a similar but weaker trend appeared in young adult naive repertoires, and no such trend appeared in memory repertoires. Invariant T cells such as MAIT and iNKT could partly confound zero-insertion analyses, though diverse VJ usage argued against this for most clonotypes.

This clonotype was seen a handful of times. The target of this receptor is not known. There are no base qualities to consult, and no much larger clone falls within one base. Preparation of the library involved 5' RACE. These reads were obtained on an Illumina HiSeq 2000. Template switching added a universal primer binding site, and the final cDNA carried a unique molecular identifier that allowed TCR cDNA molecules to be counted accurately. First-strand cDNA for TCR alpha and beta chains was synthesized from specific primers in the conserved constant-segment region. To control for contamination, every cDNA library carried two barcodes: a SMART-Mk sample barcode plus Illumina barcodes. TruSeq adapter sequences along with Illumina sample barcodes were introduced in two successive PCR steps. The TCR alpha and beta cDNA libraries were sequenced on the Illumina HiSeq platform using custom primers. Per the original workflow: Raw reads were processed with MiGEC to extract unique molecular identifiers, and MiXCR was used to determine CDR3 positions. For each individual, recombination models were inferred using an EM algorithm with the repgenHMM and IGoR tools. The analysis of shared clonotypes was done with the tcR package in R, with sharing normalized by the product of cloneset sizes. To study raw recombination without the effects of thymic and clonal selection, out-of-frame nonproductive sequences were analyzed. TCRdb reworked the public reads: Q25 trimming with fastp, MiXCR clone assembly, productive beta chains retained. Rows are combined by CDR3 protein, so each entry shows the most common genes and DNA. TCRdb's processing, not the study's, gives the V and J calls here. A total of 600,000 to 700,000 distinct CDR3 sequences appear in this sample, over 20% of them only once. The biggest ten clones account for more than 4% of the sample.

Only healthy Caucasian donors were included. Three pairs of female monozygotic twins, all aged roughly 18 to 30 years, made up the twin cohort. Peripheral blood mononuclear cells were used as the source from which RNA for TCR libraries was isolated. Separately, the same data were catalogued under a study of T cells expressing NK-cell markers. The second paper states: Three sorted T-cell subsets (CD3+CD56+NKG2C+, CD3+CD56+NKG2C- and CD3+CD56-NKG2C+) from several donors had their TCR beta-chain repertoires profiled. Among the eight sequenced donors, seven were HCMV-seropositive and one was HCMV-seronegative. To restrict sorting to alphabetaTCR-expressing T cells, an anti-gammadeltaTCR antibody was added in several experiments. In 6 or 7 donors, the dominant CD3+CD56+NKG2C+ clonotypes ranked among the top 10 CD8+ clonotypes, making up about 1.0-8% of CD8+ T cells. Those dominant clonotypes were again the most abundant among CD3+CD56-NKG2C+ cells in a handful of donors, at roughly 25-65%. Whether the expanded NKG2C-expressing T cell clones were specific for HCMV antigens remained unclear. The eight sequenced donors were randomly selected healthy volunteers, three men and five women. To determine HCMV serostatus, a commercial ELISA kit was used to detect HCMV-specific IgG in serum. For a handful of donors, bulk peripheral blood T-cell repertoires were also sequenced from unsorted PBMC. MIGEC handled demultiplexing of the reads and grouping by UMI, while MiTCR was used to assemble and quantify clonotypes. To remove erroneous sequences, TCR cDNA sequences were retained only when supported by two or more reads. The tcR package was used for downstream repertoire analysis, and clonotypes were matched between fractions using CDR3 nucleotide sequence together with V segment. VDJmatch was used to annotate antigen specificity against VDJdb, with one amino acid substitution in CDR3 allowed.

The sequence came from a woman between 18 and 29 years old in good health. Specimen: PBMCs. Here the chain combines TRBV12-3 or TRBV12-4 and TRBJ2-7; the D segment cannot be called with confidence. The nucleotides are TGTGCCAGCAGCCCCTGGGATCCCTACGAGCAGTACTTC. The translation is CASSPWDPYEQYF.